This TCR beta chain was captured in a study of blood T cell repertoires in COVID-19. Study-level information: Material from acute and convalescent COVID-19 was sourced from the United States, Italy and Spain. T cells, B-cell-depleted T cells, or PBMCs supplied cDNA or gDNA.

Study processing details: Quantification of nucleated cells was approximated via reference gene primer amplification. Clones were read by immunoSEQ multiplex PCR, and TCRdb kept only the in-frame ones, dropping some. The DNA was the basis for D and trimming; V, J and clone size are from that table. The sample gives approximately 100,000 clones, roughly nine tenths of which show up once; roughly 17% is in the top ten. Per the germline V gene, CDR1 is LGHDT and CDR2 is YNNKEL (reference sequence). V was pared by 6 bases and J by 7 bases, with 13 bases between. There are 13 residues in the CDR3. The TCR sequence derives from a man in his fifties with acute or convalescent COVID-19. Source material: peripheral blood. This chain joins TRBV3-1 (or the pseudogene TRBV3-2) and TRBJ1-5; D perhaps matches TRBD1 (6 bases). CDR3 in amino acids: CASSPGDRQPQHF. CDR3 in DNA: TGTGCCAGCAGTCCAGGGGATAGACAGCCCCAGCATTTT.